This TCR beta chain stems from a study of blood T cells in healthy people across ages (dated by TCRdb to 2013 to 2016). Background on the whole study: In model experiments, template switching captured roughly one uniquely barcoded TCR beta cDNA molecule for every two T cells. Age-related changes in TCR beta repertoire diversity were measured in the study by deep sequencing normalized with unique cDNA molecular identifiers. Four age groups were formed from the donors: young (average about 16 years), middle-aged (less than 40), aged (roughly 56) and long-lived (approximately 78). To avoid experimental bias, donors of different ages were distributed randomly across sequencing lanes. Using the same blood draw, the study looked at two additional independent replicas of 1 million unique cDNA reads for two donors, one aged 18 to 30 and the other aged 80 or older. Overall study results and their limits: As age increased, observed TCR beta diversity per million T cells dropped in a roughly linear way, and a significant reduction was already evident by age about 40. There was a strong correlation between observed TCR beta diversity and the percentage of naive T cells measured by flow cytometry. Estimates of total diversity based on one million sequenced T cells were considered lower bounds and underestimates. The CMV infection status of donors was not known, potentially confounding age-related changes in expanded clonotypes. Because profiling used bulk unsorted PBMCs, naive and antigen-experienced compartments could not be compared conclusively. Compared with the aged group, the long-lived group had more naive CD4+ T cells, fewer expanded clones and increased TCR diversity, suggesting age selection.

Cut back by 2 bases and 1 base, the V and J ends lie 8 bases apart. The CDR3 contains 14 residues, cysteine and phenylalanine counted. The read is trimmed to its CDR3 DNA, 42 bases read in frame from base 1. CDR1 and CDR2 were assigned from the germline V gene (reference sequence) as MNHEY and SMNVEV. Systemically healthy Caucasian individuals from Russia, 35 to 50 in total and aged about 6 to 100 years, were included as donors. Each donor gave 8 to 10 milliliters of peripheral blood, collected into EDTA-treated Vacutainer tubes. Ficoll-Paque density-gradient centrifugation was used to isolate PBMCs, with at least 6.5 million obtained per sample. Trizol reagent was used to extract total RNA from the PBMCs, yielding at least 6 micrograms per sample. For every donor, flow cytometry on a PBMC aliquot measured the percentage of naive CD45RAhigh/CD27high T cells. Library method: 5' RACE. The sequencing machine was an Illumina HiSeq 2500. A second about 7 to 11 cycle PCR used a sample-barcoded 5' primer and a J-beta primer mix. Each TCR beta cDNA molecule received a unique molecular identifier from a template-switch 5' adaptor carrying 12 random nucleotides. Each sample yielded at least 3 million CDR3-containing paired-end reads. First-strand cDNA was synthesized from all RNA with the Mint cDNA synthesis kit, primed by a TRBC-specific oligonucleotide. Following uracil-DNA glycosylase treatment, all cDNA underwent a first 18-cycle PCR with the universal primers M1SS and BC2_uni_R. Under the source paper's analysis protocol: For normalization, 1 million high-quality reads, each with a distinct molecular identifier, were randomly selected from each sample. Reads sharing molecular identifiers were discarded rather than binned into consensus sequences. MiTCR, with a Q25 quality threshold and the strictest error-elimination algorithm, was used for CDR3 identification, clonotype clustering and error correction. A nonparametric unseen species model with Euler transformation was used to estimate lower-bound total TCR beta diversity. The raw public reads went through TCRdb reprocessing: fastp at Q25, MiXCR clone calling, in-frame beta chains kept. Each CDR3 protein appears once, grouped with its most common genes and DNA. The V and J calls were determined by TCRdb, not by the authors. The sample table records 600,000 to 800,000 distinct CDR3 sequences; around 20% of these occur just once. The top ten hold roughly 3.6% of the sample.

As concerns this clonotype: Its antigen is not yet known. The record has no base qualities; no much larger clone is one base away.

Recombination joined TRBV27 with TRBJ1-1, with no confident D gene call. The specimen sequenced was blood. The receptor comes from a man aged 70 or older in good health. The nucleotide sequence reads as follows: TGTGCCAGCAGTTTAGGAGGACGGAACACTGAAGCTTTCTTT. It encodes CASSLGGRNTEAFF.